This T cell receptor (beta chain) was captured in a study of blood T cell repertoires in COVID-19. The table lists this clone with a count of one. Seattle's cohort entered during active infection and was followed longitudinally. The germline CDR1 and CDR2 sequences are MDHEN and SYDVKM. The CDR3 is made up of 14 amino acids. Unmatched junction bases numbered 8, after V lost 10 bases and J lost 5 bases. The data were produced by immunoSEQ multiplex PCR, yet TCRdb's version contains in-frame clones alone and is incomplete. The table records approximately 270,000 clones, roughly 80% of them present only once.

The sequencing input was peripheral blood. This sequence was found in a person aged 65-85 years with COVID-19, enrolled during active disease. This sequence joins TRBV28 and TRBJ1-1; TRBD1 agrees at 12 bases. The DNA of the CDR3 is TGTGCCACCATGCCGGGACAGGGGGCTACTGAAGCTTTCTTT. Amino acids: CATMPGQGATEAFF.